This T cell receptor (beta chain) was sequenced during a study of response to subunit inactivated influenza vaccine. Findings and caveats of the study: With each seasonal influenza vaccination, the authors suggested, few new T cells are recruited.

Details on this clonotype: Its antigen remains unidentified.

Each CDR3 protein is one row after TCRdb ran MiXCR on the RT-PCR reads. The table lists about 480,000 distinct CDR3 sequences, roughly 27% of them singletons. Trimming cost V 1 base and J 1 base, with 9 bases left between them. Germline CDR1 SGHRS, CDR2 YFSETQ. This CDR3 region has 14 residues. The specimen was CD4+ T cells sorted from PBMCs, collected around 5 days after vaccination. This rearrangement joins TRBV5-1 to TRBJ2-7; no definite D call. The TCR comes from a man in his forties or fifties who received an inactivated influenza vaccine. The CDR3: CASSLRAASYEQYF. The DNA of the CDR3 is TGCGCCAGCAGCTTGAGGGCGGCATCCTACGAGCAGTACTTC.